This T cell receptor beta chain came from a study of pediatric ulcerative colitis. This CDR3 is built from 16 residues. The V end lost 0 bases, the J end lost 0 bases, and 13 bases lay between the germline ends. Germline CDR1 SGHRS, CDR2 YFSETQ. The assay was immunoSEQ multiplex PCR, and TCRdb's table has in-frame clones only and misses some. The sample shows 30,000 to 45,000 clones, approximately 87% of them seen only once. The specimen sequenced was blood. The receptor was derived from a girl between 5 and 17 years old with moderate ulcerative colitis. This chain links TRBV5-1 with TRBJ2-7, with D unresolved. The CDR3 nucleotides read TGCGCCAGCAGCTTGGCTCCACACCCGAGCTCCTACGAGCAGTACTTC. Translation: CASSLAPHPSSYEQYF.